One sample yielded the 24 T cell receptor beta chains listed below, sequenced in a study of T cells in localized non-small cell lung cancer. Sequencing was performed with immunoSEQ multiplex PCR; in TCRdb, only in-frame clones are kept and a portion is missing. The data show about 47,000 clones, around 87% seen once. The material sequenced was PBMCs, taken before any cancer treatment. The receptors were sampled from a man aged 40 to 70 with stage II lung adenocarcinoma.

Regarding this clone: The junction departs from germline at one end; a sequencing error may be responsible. The chain has TRBV5-5 and TRBJ1-1; 7 positions agree with TRBD1. The germline CDR1 and CDR2 sequences are SGHKS and YYEKEE (reference sequence). This CDR3 is built from 14 residues. CDR3 region: CASILDRQNTEAFF. DNA for the CDR3: TGTGCCAGCATCTTGGACAGGCAGAACACTGAAGCTTTCTTT.

The chain has TRBV7-9 and TRBJ2-1, with 11 bases that match TRBD2. CDR1 and CDR2 (germline): SEHNR, FQNEAQ (reference sequence). V shed 5 bases, J shed 2 bases, and the junction held 8 bases outside the gene matches. This CDR3 contains 17 residues. The CDR3 is CASSGAISGGAYNEQFF. CDR3 coding DNA: TGTGCCAGCAGCGGAGCCATTAGCGGGGGGGCCTACAATGAGCAGTTCTTC.

The chain employs TRBV6-1 and TRBJ2-5; a weak D match, TRBD1 (6 bases). Germline V CDR1 and CDR2: MNHNS, SASEGT. V was clipped by 0 bases and J by 5 bases, with 13 bases between them. The CDR3 spans 15 residues. CDR3: CASSEAQGGFETQYF. CDR3 nucleotides: TGTGCCAGCAGTGAAGCCCAAGGGGGATTTGAGACCCAGTACTTC.

The chain links TRBV6-5 to TRBJ1-6, with D perhaps TRBD1 (6 bases). Germline V lookup: CDR1 MNHEY, CDR2 SVGAGI. The CDR3 is 15 amino acids. V lost 6 bases and J 10 bases, leaving 19 bases between the germline ends. The chain's CDR3 is CASSVTGGYVSPLHF. The CDR3, as DNA: TGTGCCAGCAGCGTGACAGGAGGCTATGTCTCACCCCTCCACTTT.

CDR3 sequence reads: CAGSRQANTEAFF. The CDR3, as DNA: TGTGCCGGGTCTAGACAAGCCAACACTGAAGCTTTCTTT. This chain connects TRBV2 to TRBJ1-1; D gene unclear. V was trimmed by 11 bases and J by 2 bases, leaving 15 bases between them. Germline CDR1 and CDR2: SNHLY and FYNNEI. The CDR3 is 13 amino acids.

The CDR3 DNA reads TGTGCCAGCAAGCGAAGGGGGGAGAACACTGAAGCTTTCTTT. It specifies CASKRRGENTEAFF. This chain connects TRBV6-1 to TRBJ1-1; the D gene is possibly TRBD1 (6 bases). The CDR3 runs to 14 residues. Germline V gene sequence: CDR1 MNHNS, CDR2 SASEGT. V gave up 7 bases and J gave up 1 base, with 13 bases separating them.

This sequence joins TRBV18 and TRBJ2-5, with unresolved D. The V and J ends lost 1 base and 1 base respectively, with 10 bases between them. Per germline, CDR1 KGHSH and CDR2 LQKENI. The CDR3 sequence is 15 residues long. The CDR3 nucleotides read TGTGCCAGCTCACCACTCTACGGAGCCCAAGAGACCCAGTACTTC. It yields the protein CASSPLYGAQETQYF.

J is TRBJ2-1 and V is TRBV28; no firm D call. CDR1 is MDHEN and CDR2 is SYDVKM in the germline V gene. The CDR3 contains 14 residues. The V end was cut by 3 bases, the J end by 9 bases, with 15 bases between. Here the CDR3 reads CASSFGILATEQFF. DNA of the CDR3: TGTGCCAGCAGTTTTGGCATCTTGGCTACTGAGCAGTTCTTC.

The gene calls are TRBV5-1 and TRBJ2-3; D is possibly TRBD1 (6 bases). The CDR3 covers 14 residues. Germline-derived CDR1 and CDR2 are SGHRS and YFSETQ. V lost 3 bases, J lost 4 bases, and 12 bases lay in between. CDR3 nucleotides: TGCGCCAGCAGCTGGAACAGGGATCCAGATACGCAGTATTTT. Translated: CASSWNRDPDTQYF.

This chain's CDR3 is CASSPWAMNTEAFF. CDR3 in DNA: TGTGCCAGCAGCCCTTGGGCGATGAACACTGAAGCTTTCTTT. The chain employs TRBV5-6 and TRBJ1-1; no clear D gene. The V end was cut by 4 bases, the J end by 0 bases, with 10 bases between. The CDR3 spans 14 residues. Germline V CDR1 and CDR2: SGHDT, YYEEEE.

V is TRBV11-2 and J is TRBJ1-1; D is undetermined. The germline V gene encodes CDR1 SGHAT and CDR2 FQNNGV. The CDR3 loop spans 14 amino acids. V lost 1 base and J 4 bases, leaving 10 bases between the germline ends. The CDR3 nucleotides are TGTGCCAGCAGCTTAGGGGTGGTCGTCACTGAAGCTTTCTTT. It yields the protein CASSLGVVVTEAFF.

The J gene is TRBJ2-1, the V gene TRBV9; D unclear. Germline lookup yields CDR1 SGDLS and CDR2 YYNGEE. V lost 7 bases, J lost 12 bases, and 8 bases lay in between. The length of the CDR3 is 9 residues. The CDR3 DNA follows: TGTGCCAGCCTCCGTCGGCAGTTCTTC. Its protein product is CASLRRQFF. The full variable domain, in which reference TRBV9 and TRBJ2-1 provide the parts outside the CDR3, is DSGVTQTPKHLITATGQRVTLRCSPRSGDLSVYWYQQSLDQGLQFLIQYYNGEERAKGNILERFSAQQFPDLHSELNLSSLELGDSALYFCASLRRQFFGPGTRLTVL.

The chain carries TRBV27 and TRBJ1-5; a possible D gene is TRBD1 (5 bases). Germline V gene sequence: CDR1 MNHEY, CDR2 SMNVEV (reference sequence). Between the trimmed V and J ends, which lost 5 bases and 5 bases, there was a span of 16 bases. CDR3 length: 15 amino acids. DNA of the CDR3: TGTGCCAGCAGTCCTATAGGGGTCCAGGATCAGCCCCAGCATTTT. It is translated as CASSPIGVQDQPQHF.

Points on this clone: An end of the junction does not agree with germline; a read error may underlie this. This sequence joins TRBV27 and TRBJ2-3; no firm D call. This CDR3 has 16 residues. Germline V gene lookup returns CDR1 MNHEY and CDR2 SMNVEV (reference sequence). For the CDR3, the DNA is TGTGCCAGCAGTCCTCGCACTTATACGGGCACCGATACGCAGTATTTT. This sequence encodes CASSPRTYTGTDTQYF.

The gene calls are TRBV19 and TRBJ2-5; 9 bases align to TRBD1. The CDR3 spans 13 residues. The junction had 0 bases not matched to a gene; V was cut back by 3 bases and J by 4 bases. CDR1 is LNHDA, CDR2 SQIVND, per germline (reference sequence). Written as DNA, the CDR3 is TGTGCCAGTAGTATGACAGGGGGAGAGACCCAGTACTTC. Its translation is CASSMTGGETQYF.

J is TRBJ1-1 and V is TRBV6-6; TRBD1 agrees at 8 bases. The CDR3 is 14 residues long. Trimming at V came to 6 bases and at J to 7 bases, leaving 10 bases not matched to a gene. Germline-derived CDR1 and CDR2 are MNHNY and SVGAGI (reference sequence). CDR3 protein: CASRLQGEGGEAFF. The CDR3 DNA is TGTGCCAGCAGGCTACAGGGGGAGGGTGGTGAAGCTTTCTTT.

The chain employs TRBV9 and TRBJ2-2; 9 bases map to TRBD2. This CDR3 has 17 residues. Germline-derived CDR1 and CDR2 are SGDLS and YYNGEE. V lost 0 bases and J lost 4; bases outside the gene matches: 7. In DNA, the CDR3 is TGTGCCAGCAGCGTAGAAGGCGGGGGGGCGACCACCGGGGAGCTGTTTTTT. The encoded protein is CASSVEGGGATTGELFF.

The V call is TRBV27, the J call TRBJ2-1; D is unresolved. The CDR3 loop spans 14 amino acids. From germline, CDR1 is MNHEY and CDR2 SMNVEV (reference sequence). Between the trimmed V and J ends, which lost 0 bases and 7 bases, there was a span of 10 bases. The CDR3 DNA is TGTGCCAGCAGTTTATCAGGTAGTTCGAATGAGCAGTTCTTC. Its translation is CASSLSGSSNEQFF.

This clone came up a few times. The chain uses TRBV7-9 and TRBJ1-1, with a possible D match to TRBD1 (5 bases). V was shortened by 5 bases and J by 1 base, with 17 bases between the two germline ends. Germline loops: CDR1 SEHNR, CDR2 FQNEAQ (reference sequence). This CDR3 region has 16 residues. DNA for the CDR3: TGTGCCAGCAGCCACTCGGCAGGGTACGCGAACACTGAAGCTTTCTTT. Translating it yields CASSHSAGYANTEAFF.

The chain has TRBV5-4 and TRBJ2-2, with D perhaps matching TRBD1 (6 bases). V was cut by 2 bases and J by 3 bases, with 11 bases left in between. Germline-derived CDR1 and CDR2 are SGHNT and YYREEE (reference sequence). The CDR3 has 15 amino acids. CDR3 bases: TGTGCCAGCAGCTTTACAGGGATTGACACCGGGGAGCTGTTTTTT. Encoded protein: CASSFTGIDTGELFF.

V gene TRBV28 combines with J gene TRBJ1-2; no firm D call. This CDR3 is built from 10 residues. Germline V lookup: CDR1 MDHEN, CDR2 SYDVKM. The V gene lost 2 bases and the J gene lost 8 bases, with 3 bases spanning the gap. The CDR3 nucleotides read TGTGCCAGCAGTTTAAACGGCTACACCTTC. This encodes CASSLNGYTF.

The gene calls are TRBV21-1 and TRBJ1-1. TRBV21-1 represents a pseudogene. The CDR3 extends over 16 amino acids. The CDR3 region is CASTPEGDPGHTEAFF. DNA for the CDR3: TGTGCCAGCACCCCCGAAGGGGACCCAGGGCACACTGAAGCTTTCTTT.

The chain employs TRBV5-1 and TRBJ2-1; possibly TRBD1 for D (5 bases). Trimming took 7 bases from V and 16 from J, leaving 18 bases between them. CDR3 size: 11 residues. The germline V gene encodes CDR1 SGHRS and CDR2 YFSETQ. In nucleotides, the CDR3 is TGCGCCAGCCGCGAGGAGACGCGGACATTCTTC. It yields the protein CASREETRTFF. The entire variable domain, with the rest obtained from reference TRBV5-1 and TRBJ2-1, is as follows: KAGVTQTPRYLIKTRGQQVTLSCSPISGHRSVSWYQQTPGQGLQFLFEYFSETQRNKGNFPGRFSGRQFSNSRSEMNVSTLELGDSALYLCASREETRTFFGPGTRLTVL.

This clone appeared once. V and J are TRBV9 and TRBJ2-1; possible D gene TRBD2, 6 bases. V was shortened by 4 bases and J by 1 base, with 15 bases between the two germline ends. The CDR3 is 16 amino acids. Germline CDR1 is SGDLS and CDR2 is YYNGEE. The CDR3 region is CASSPHRDLSYNEQFF. The CDR3 DNA reads as TGTGCCAGCAGCCCTCACCGGGACTTGTCCTACAATGAGCAGTTCTTC.